This TCR beta chain originates from a study of CD8+CD57+ T cells in acquired aplastic anemia. Study summary: Quantities of DNA derived from sorted CD4+ and CD8+ cells averaged approximately 3 ug.

CDR3 and TCR beta VDJ profiling relied on genomic DNA as the template. Each CDR3 protein is one row after TCRdb ran MiXCR on the reads. The sample carries over 150,000 distinct CDR3 sequences, roughly 49% recorded once. The CDR3 is 13 amino acids. The germline V and J ends were trimmed by 3 bases and 5 bases, with 13 bases remaining between them. Germline loops: CDR1 DFQATT, CDR2 SNEGSKA (reference sequence). Individuals selected for sequencing had exhibited CD8+CD57+ cell expansion on flow cytometry. The study sampled blood from patients who had received no therapy. J is TRBJ1-1 and V is TRBV20-1; D not resolved. Sequencing was performed on sorted CD4+, CD8+, or CD8+CD57+ T cells (not recorded which) from PBMCs. The TCR originated in a human donor with aplastic anemia. The DNA of the CDR3 is TGCAGTGCTAGTAGGGATCACCAGACTGAAGCTTTCTTT. This sequence encodes CSASRDHQTEAFF.